The 7 T cell receptor beta chains reported below all come from one sample, sequenced in a study of blood T cell repertoires in COVID-19. The table came from immunoSEQ multiplex PCR; TCRdb's copy has only in-frame clones and leaves some out. The sample holds some 100,000 clones, around 80% seen once. What was sequenced was peripheral blood. These receptors came from a human donor in a cohort sampled during active or convalescent COVID-19.

The J gene is TRBJ2-5, the V gene TRBV10-3; a possible D gene is TRBD1 (5 bases). The CDR3 is 15 amino acids. Per germline, CDR1 ENHRY and CDR2 SYGVKD. V shed 2 bases and J shed 2 bases, with 12 bases lying between them. In nucleotides, the CDR3 is TGTGCCATCAGTGAGGGGGCAGGGTATCAAGAGACCCAGTACTTC. Residues: CAISEGAGYQETQYF.

V is TRBV5-8 and J is TRBJ1-6, with a tentative D call TRBD1 (5 bases). The V and J ends lost 4 bases and 2 bases respectively, with 13 bases between them. There are 16 residues in the CDR3. CDR1 and CDR2 (germline): SGHTS, YDEGEE. The CDR3 protein is CASSPRGTTYNSPLHF. DNA of the CDR3: TGTGCCAGCAGCCCGCGCGGGACGACCTATAATTCACCCCTCCACTTT.

The V call is TRBV2, the J call TRBJ1-1, with D possibly TRBD1 on 5 matching bases. Trimming left V 6 bases short and J 0 bases short, with 14 bases between. CDR1 and CDR2 (germline): SNHLY, FYNNEI. This CDR3 is 15 amino acids long. The CDR3 protein is CASRGGTGLNTEAFF. Here the CDR3 DNA reads TGTGCCAGCAGGGGCGGTACAGGCTTGAACACTGAAGCTTTCTTT.

V and J are TRBV27 and TRBJ1-6; 7 bases are shared with TRBD1. The CDR3 sequence is 13 residues long. Germline V lookup: CDR1 MNHEY, CDR2 SMNVEV (reference sequence). Losses at the gene ends were 7 bases for V and 10 bases for J; bases not matched to a gene: 7. This CDR3 reads CASNRQGGSPLHF. CDR3 nucleotide sequence: TGTGCCAGCAACAGACAGGGCGGATCACCCCTCCACTTT.

This sequence joins TRBV29-1 and TRBJ2-2; a weak D match, TRBD2 (5 bases). The CDR3 sequence is 14 residues long. Between the trimmed V and J ends, which lost 5 bases and 5 bases, there was a span of 15 bases. Germline values: CDR1 SQVTM, CDR2 ANQGSEA. The CDR3 loop reads CSVRGGTGTGELFF. The CDR3 nucleotides read TGCAGCGTTCGCGGCGGCACGGGAACCGGGGAGCTGTTTTTT.

The chain has TRBV10-3 and TRBJ1-1; D unclear. Per germline, CDR1 ENHRY and CDR2 SYGVKD. The CDR3 loop spans 14 amino acids. V was trimmed by 0 bases and J by 4 bases, leaving 9 bases between them. CDR3 nucleotides: TGTGCCATCAGTGAGTCGGCGGGGATCACTGAAGCTTTCTTT. Translation: CAISESAGITEAFF.

This rearrangement joins TRBV6-1 to TRBJ2-7, with D perhaps TRBD1 (6 bases). The CDR3 length is 17 residues. Trimming took off 2 bases at V and 3 bases at J, with 20 bases between the two ends. Looked up from germline, CDR1 is MNHNS and CDR2 is SASEGT. CDR3: CASSEPNILTGIYEQYF. The CDR3 coding sequence is TGTGCCAGCAGTGAACCAAACATTTTGACAGGTATCTACGAGCAGTACTTC.